Sequencing of this T cell receptor (beta chain) was carried out in a study of blood T cells in healthy people across ages. Study-level findings and limits: Diversity figures derived from one million T cells were judged to underestimate the true value. Getting older went along with TCR beta diversity per million T cells dropping roughly linearly.

A note on this clonotype: Its antigen is unknown.

Next came a second PCR, run for about 6 to 11 cycles, which used a sample-barcoded 5' primer along with a J-beta primer mix. TCRdb fed the 5' RACE reads into MiXCR, producing one record per CDR3 protein. Seen here are some 1.5 million distinct CDR3 sequences, roughly 27% observed once, and the top ten hold roughly 8%. The CDR3 is 17 amino acids. Trimming shortened V by 2 bases and J by 4 bases, and 19 bases separated the two germline ends. The specimen was blood. V is TRBV12-3 or TRBV12-4 and J is TRBJ2-3, with D perhaps TRBD2 (6 bases). This receptor was taken from a woman younger than 45 in good health. CDR3 coding DNA: TGTGCCAGCAGTTTAACTAGTTCGGGACTGACTGCAGATACGCAGTATTTT. Translating it yields CASSLTSSGLTADTQYF.